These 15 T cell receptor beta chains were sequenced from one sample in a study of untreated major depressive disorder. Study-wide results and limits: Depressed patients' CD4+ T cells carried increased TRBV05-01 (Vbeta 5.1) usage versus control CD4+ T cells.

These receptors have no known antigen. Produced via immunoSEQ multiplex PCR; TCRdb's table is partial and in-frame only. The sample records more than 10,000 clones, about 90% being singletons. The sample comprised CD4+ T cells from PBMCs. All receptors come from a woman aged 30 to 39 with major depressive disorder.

CDR3 coding DNA: TGTGCCAGCAGTTACCCCGGACAGGGGAACTACGAGCAGTACTTC. As protein: CASSYPGQGNYEQYF. V usage is TRBV6-5 and J usage is TRBJ2-7; 9 nucleotides align to TRBD1. Germline CDR1 reads MNHEY; CDR2 reads SVGAGI. The ends lost 2 bases at V and 3 bases at J; junction bases unmatched: 5. There are 15 residues in the CDR3.

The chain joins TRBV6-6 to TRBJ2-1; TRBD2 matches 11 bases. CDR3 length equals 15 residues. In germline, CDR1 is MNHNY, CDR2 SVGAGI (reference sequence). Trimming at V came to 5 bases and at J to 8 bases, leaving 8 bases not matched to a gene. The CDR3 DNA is TGTGCCAGCAGTCTGACTAGCGGGATGAGAGATGAGCAGTTCTTC. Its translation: CASSLTSGMRDEQFF.

For the CDR3, the DNA is TGTGCCAGCAGCTTAGATCGGGGACTAGCGAGACCCTACAATGAGCAGTTCTTC. It specifies CASSLDRGLARPYNEQFF. The chain recombines TRBV11-3 with TRBJ2-1, with 10 bases that match TRBD2. Germline trimming cut 0 bases from V and 2 bases from J; bases unmatched to any gene: 7. This CDR3 contains 18 residues. The germline V gene has CDR1 SGHNT and CDR2 YENEEA.

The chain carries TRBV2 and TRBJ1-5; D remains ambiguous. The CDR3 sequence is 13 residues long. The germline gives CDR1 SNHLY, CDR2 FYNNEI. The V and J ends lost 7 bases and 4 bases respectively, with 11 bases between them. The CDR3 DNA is TGTGCCAGCACCTTATTCCCGAATCAGCCCCAGCATTTT. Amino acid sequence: CASTLFPNQPQHF.

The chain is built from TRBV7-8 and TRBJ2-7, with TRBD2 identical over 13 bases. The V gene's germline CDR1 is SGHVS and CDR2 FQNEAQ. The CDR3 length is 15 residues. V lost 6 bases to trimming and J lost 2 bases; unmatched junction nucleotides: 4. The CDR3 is CASRTGLAGAYEQYF. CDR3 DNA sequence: TGTGCCAGCAGAACAGGACTAGCGGGGGCCTACGAGCAGTACTTC.

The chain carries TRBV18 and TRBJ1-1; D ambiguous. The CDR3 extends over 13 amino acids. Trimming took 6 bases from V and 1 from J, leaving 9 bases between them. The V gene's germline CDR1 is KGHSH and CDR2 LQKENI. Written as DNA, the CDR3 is TGTGCCAGCTCCCATGAACAGAACACTGAAGCTTTCTTT. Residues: CASSHEQNTEAFF.

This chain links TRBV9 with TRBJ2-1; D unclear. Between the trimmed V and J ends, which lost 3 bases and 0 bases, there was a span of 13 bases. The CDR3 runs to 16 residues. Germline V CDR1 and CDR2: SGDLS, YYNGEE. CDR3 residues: CASSASGGLSYNEQFF. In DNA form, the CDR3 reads TGTGCCAGCAGCGCTTCAGGTGGGCTCTCCTACAATGAGCAGTTCTTC.

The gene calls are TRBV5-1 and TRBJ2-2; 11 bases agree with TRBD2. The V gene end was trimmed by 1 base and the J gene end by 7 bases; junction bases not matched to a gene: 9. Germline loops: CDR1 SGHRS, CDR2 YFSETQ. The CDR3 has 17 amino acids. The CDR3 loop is CASSLTELAGVSGELFF. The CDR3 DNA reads TGCGCCAGCAGCTTGACCGAACTAGCGGGAGTGAGCGGGGAGCTGTTTTTT.

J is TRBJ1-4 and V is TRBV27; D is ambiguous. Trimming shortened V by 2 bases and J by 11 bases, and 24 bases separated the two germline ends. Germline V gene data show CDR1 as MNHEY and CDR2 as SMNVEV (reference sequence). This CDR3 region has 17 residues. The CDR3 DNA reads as TGTGCCAGCAGTTTAAGTCAGTCAGCGGGTACCTATGGGAAACTGTTTTTT. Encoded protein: CASSLSQSAGTYGKLFF. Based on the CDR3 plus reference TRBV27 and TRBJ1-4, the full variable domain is EAQVTQNPRYLITVTGKKLTVTCSQNMNHEYMSWYRQDPGLGLRQIYYSMNVEVTDKGDVPEGYKVSRKEKRNFPLILESPSPNQTSLYFCASSLSQSAGTYGKLFFGSGTQLSVL.

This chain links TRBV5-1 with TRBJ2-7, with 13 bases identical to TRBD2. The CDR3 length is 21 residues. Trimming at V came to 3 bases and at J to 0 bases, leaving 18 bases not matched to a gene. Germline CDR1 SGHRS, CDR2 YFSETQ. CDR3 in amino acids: CASSSLGPGLAGSRGSYEQYF. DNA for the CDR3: TGCGCCAGCAGCTCCCTTGGGCCGGGACTAGCGGGATCCCGGGGCTCCTACGAGCAGTACTTC.

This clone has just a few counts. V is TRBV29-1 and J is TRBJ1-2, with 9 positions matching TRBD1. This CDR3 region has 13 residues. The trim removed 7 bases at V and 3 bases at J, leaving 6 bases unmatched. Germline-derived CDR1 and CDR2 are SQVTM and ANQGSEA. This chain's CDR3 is CSGRTGADYGYTF. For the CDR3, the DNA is TGCAGCGGTAGGACAGGGGCAGACTATGGCTACACCTTC.

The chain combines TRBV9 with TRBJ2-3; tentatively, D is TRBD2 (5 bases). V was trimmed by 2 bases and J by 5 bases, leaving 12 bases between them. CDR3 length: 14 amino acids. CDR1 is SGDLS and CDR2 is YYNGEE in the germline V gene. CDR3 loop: CASSVGLAGDTQYF. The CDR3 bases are TGTGCCAGCAGCGTTGGGCTAGCCGGAGATACGCAGTATTTT.

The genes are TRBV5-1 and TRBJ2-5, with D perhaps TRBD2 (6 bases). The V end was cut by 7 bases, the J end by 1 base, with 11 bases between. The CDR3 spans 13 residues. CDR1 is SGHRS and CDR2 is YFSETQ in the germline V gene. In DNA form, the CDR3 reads TGCGCCAGCCGTCATAGCGGCCAAGAGACCCAGTACTTC. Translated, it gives CASRHSGQETQYF. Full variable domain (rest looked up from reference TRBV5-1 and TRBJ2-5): KAGVTQTPRYLIKTRGQQVTLSCSPISGHRSVSWYQQTPGQGLQFLFEYFSETQRNKGNFPGRFSGRQFSNSRSEMNVSTLELGDSALYLCASRHSGQETQYFGPGTRLLVL.

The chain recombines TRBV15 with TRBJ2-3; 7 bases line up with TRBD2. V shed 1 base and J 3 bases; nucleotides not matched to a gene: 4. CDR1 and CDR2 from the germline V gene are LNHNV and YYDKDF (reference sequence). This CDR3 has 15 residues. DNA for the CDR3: TGTGCCACCAGCAGAGGTGGCGGGAGAACAGATACGCAGTATTTT. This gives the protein CATSRGGGRTDTQYF.

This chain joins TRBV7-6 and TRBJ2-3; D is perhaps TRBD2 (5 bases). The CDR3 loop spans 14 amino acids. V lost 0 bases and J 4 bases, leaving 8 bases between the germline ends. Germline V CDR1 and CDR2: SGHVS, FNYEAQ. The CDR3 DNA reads TGTGCCAGCAGCTTAGCGCGGGCATCAGATACGCAGTATTTT. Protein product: CASSLARASDTQYF.